The text below deals with one T cell receptor beta chain. This record belongs to a study of radiation and T cells in renal cell carcinoma. Some clones are missing from TCRdb's copy, which holds only in-frame ones; the method was immunoSEQ multiplex PCR. The data contain about 130,000 clones, roughly 80% of them seen just once; the ten biggest clones take up approximately 3%. Germline values: CDR1 SNHLY, CDR2 FYNNEI. The CDR3 spans 16 residues. The germline V and J ends were trimmed by 3 bases and 5 bases, with 19 bases remaining between them. Time point in this sample: baseline pretreatment blood. Noted treatment: 15 Gy SBRT to primary tumor, nephrectomy 4 weeks later.

This chain links TRBV2 with TRBJ1-2; no clear D. Sequenced material: blood, taken from a patient whose treatment included radiotherapy and nephrectomy. This receptor was identified in a woman aged 55-70 years with renal cell carcinoma. CDR3 sequence: CASSDGSEALVYGYTF. CDR3 bases: TGTGCCAGCAGTGATGGGTCTGAGGCACTGGTATATGGCTACACCTTC.